The text below deals with one TCR beta chain. The record originates from a study of tumor-infiltrating lymphocytes in localized non-small cell lung cancer. Study context: Each patient gave resected tumor and non-adjacent uninvolved lung tissue.

This table comes from immunoSEQ multiplex PCR, and its TCRdb copy is limited to in-frame clones, with some not included. The sample carries 6,500 to 8,000 clones, about three quarters recorded once. With 0 bases clipped from V and 1 base from J, the junction kept 2 bases outside the gene matches. The CDR3 extends over 15 amino acids. Looked up from germline, CDR1 is LNHDA and CDR2 is SQIVND (reference sequence). The chain recombines TRBV19 with TRBJ2-5; 7 bases are a match to TRBD2. Material for sequencing was uninvolved lung tissue not adjacent to the tumor. This receptor was identified in a human donor with non-small cell lung cancer. CDR3 sequence reads: CASSIDRGSQETQYF. The CDR3 DNA reads as TGTGCCAGTAGTATAGATCGCGGGAGCCAAGAGACCCAGTACTTC.